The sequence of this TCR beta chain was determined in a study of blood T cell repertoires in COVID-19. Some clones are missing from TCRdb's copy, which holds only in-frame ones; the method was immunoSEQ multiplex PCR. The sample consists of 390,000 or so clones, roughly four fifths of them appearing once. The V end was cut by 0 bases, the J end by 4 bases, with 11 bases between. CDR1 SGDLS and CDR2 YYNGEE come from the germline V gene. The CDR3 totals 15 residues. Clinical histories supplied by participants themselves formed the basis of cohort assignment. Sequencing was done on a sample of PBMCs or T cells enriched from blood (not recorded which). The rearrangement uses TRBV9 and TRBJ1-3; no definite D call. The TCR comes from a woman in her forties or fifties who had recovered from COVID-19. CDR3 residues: CASSVDPSTGNTIYF. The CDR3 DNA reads TGTGCCAGCAGCGTAGATCCGAGCACCGGAAACACCATATATTTT. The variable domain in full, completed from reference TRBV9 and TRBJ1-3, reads DSGVTQTPKHLITATGQRVTLRCSPRSGDLSVYWYQQSLDQGLQFLIQYYNGEERAKGNILERFSAQQFPDLHSELNLSSLELGDSALYFCASSVDPSTGNTIYFGEGSWLTVV.